The 21 T cell receptor beta chains below come from one sample, sequenced in a study of cytomegalovirus exposure and HLA in healthy donors. The PCR used 60 Vbeta and 13 Jbeta primers. The method was immunoSEQ multiplex PCR; TCRdb's version includes in-frame clones alone and lacks a portion of them. The sample shows 110,000 or so clones, over 60% of them seen only once. Sequencing used PBMCs. The receptors come from a man between 18 and 35 years old in good health and CMV-seropositive.

CDR3 in DNA: TGTGCCAGCAGTTGGGGGGGTTCAGGGAGGGAGCAGTACTTC. Its translation: CASSWGGSGREQYF. The chain combines TRBV28 with TRBJ2-5; 7 bases are shared with TRBD2. Trimming cost V 4 bases and J 11 bases; bases outside gene matches: 13. The CDR3 has 14 residues. Germline CDR1 is MDHEN and CDR2 is SYDVKM.

The chain links TRBV5-6 to TRBJ1-1; D remains unclear. The germline V gene has CDR1 SGHDT and CDR2 YYEEEE. The CDR3 is made up of 15 amino acids. Trimming removed 2 bases from V and 0 bases from J, with 11 bases in between. The CDR3, as DNA: TGTGCCAGCAGCTTCGAGAAGTCCCTGAACACTGAAGCTTTCTTT. It yields the protein CASSFEKSLNTEAFF.

This chain links TRBV19 with TRBJ2-7; 9 positions match TRBD1. Trimming took 5 bases from V and 4 from J; bases not matched to a gene: 9. The germline V gene has CDR1 LNHDA and CDR2 SQIVND (reference sequence). The CDR3 loop spans 15 amino acids. CDR3 in amino acids: CASSAGTGSLYEQYF. CDR3 DNA sequence: TGTGCCAGTAGTGCCGGGACAGGGTCTCTATACGAGCAGTACTTC.

V gene TRBV6-5 combines with J gene TRBJ2-1; no reliable D call. The CDR3 length is 15 residues. Deletions cut 0 bases from V and 1 base from J, with 7 bases between. CDR1 and CDR2 (germline): MNHEY, SVGAGI. The CDR3 spells CASSYSPESYNEQFF. The CDR3 region has the DNA TGTGCCAGCAGTTACTCTCCAGAATCCTACAATGAGCAGTTCTTC.

This chain links TRBV5-1 with TRBJ2-1; 8 nucleotides line up with TRBD1. This CDR3 contains 15 residues. The J segment lost 5 bases and the V segment lost 3 bases, leaving 7 bases of the junction unmatched. The germline V gene encodes CDR1 SGHRS and CDR2 YFSETQ. The CDR3 region has the DNA TGCGCCAGCAGCTCGGTCCCGGGACAGGACAATGAGCAGTTCTTC. Its protein is CASSSVPGQDNEQFF.

This clone showed up just a few times. The chain recombines TRBV4-1 with TRBJ1-4; tentative D call: TRBD1 (6 bases). The V gene lost 0 bases and the J gene lost 4 bases, with 9 bases spanning the gap. Germline V gene data show CDR1 as MGHRA and CDR2 as YSYEKL. The CDR3 is 15 amino acids. CDR3 in amino acids: CASSQEVRGNEKLFF. The CDR3 DNA follows: TGCGCCAGCAGCCAAGAAGTCAGGGGTAATGAAAAACTGTTTTTT.

This sequence joins TRBV9 and TRBJ1-2, with no clear D. The V end lost 3 bases, the J end lost 7 bases, and 10 bases lay between the germline ends. Germline CDR1 is SGDLS and CDR2 is YYNGEE. CDR3 length equals 12 residues. The CDR3 nucleotides are TGTGCCAGCAGCGCGCCCGAGGGTGGCTACACCTTC. Its protein is CASSAPEGGYTF.

Turning to this clone: An end of the junction does not agree with germline; a read error may underlie this. This same CDR3 is encoded by further DNA sequences in the sample. J is TRBJ2-7 and V is TRBV6-5, with 7 bases fitting TRBD2. The CDR3 is 14 residues long. The germline V gene encodes CDR1 MNHEY and CDR2 SVGAGI. CDR3 sequence: CASSYPSGIGEQYF. CDR3 in DNA: TGCGCCAGCAGTTACCCGAGCGGGATTGGCGAGCAGTACTTC.

The chain has TRBV7-8 and TRBJ2-7; 9 bases are shared with TRBD2. V shed 5 bases, J shed 6 bases, and the junction held 5 bases outside the gene matches. Germline lookup yields CDR1 SGHVS and CDR2 FQNEAQ. The CDR3 consists of 13 residues. This CDR3 reads CASSRGLAFEQYF. The CDR3 DNA follows: TGTGCCAGCAGCCGCGGACTAGCGTTCGAGCAGTACTTC. Variable domain in full (rest from reference TRBV7-8 and TRBJ2-7): GAGVSQSPRYKVAKRGQDVALRCDPISGHVSLFWYQQALGQGPEFLTYFQNEAQLDKSGLPSDRFFAERPEGSVSTLKIQRTQQEDSAVYLCASSRGLAFEQYFGPGTRLTVT.

The chain carries TRBV9 and TRBJ1-1, with a tentative D call TRBD1 (5 bases). The CDR3 sequence is 12 residues long. CDR1 is SGDLS, CDR2 YYNGEE, per germline. Trimming shortened V by 5 bases and J by 6 bases, and 11 bases separated the two germline ends. The CDR3 DNA reads TGTGCCAGCAGTCAGGGAGGATCTGAAGCTTTCTTT. Its protein is CASSQGGSEAFF.

This chain links TRBV5-1 with TRBJ1-1; D perhaps matches TRBD1 (6 bases). Germline V gives CDR1 SGHRS, CDR2 YFSETQ. Deletions cut 5 bases from V and 0 bases from J, with 11 bases between. The CDR3 runs to 14 residues. The CDR3 loop reads CASSEDSVNTEAFF. The CDR3 DNA follows: TGCGCCAGCAGTGAGGACAGCGTGAACACTGAAGCTTTCTTT.

The J gene is TRBJ2-7, the V gene TRBV5-1; D perhaps matches TRBD2 (6 bases). V shed 3 bases and J shed 2 bases, with 9 bases lying between them. CDR1 and CDR2 from the germline V gene are SGHRS and YFSETQ. This CDR3 has 13 residues. The CDR3 nucleotides read TGCGCCAGCAGCTGGGACTCGGCCTACGAGCAGTACTTC. This codes for CASSWDSAYEQYF.

This clone has only one observation. The chain has TRBV5-4 and TRBJ2-3; 11 nucleotides agree with TRBD1. Germline V gene data show CDR1 as SGHNT and CDR2 as YYREEE (reference sequence). The CDR3 sequence is 14 residues long. Unmatched junction bases numbered 6, after V lost 6 bases and J lost 6 bases. This CDR3 is CASNRDRGLDTQYF. The CDR3 DNA follows: TGTGCCAGCAACCGGGACAGGGGGTTGGATACGCAGTATTTT.

CDR3 nucleotides: TGTGCCAGCAGTTACTCAAGGAGGGGTAACTATGGCTACACCTTC. The encoded protein is CASSYSRRGNYGYTF. This rearrangement joins TRBV6-5 to TRBJ1-2, with D possibly being TRBD1 (5 bases). The CDR3 consists of 15 residues. Trimming took 0 bases from V and 1 from J, leaving 9 bases between them. The germline CDR1 and CDR2 sequences are MNHEY and SVGAGI.

The V and J genes are TRBV7-2 and TRBJ2-1; 8 bases match TRBD2. Germline trimming cut 5 bases from V and 3 bases from J; bases unmatched to any gene: 9. The CDR3 length is 16 residues. CDR1 and CDR2 (germline): SGHTA, FQGNSA. The CDR3 DNA reads as TGTGCCAGCAGCCCGCGCCCCGCGGGGGGCTACAATGAGCAGTTCTTC. Its translation is CASSPRPAGGYNEQFF. Full variable domain (outside the CDR3, taken from reference TRBV7-2 and TRBJ2-1): GAGVSQSPSNKVTEKGKDVELRCDPISGHTALYWYRQSLGQGLEFLIYFQGNSAPDKSGLPSDRFSAERTGGSVSTLTIQRTQQEDSAVYLCASSPRPAGGYNEQFFGPGTRLTVL.

V usage is TRBV5-1 and J usage is TRBJ2-6, with D tentatively TRBD2 (7 bases). Trimming took 1 base from V and 2 from J, leaving 16 bases between them. CDR1 is SGHRS and CDR2 is YFSETQ in the germline V gene. This CDR3 is 18 amino acids long. Written as DNA, the CDR3 is TGCGCCAGCAGCTTGTATGGGGGGGCAGAAACTGGGGCCAACGTCCTGACTTTC. It specifies CASSLYGGAETGANVLTF.

The chain has TRBV5-1 and TRBJ2-7; 7 nucleotides line up with TRBD1. V dropped 8 bases and J dropped 2; count of bases not matched to a gene: 4. This CDR3 spans 12 amino acids. CDR1 and CDR2 (germline): SGHRS, YFSETQ. The CDR3 nucleotides are TGCGCCAGTTGGGACAGCACCTACGAGCAGTACTTC. Translating it yields CASWDSTYEQYF.

This clone was detected once. The chain links TRBV29-1 to TRBJ1-1, with 7 bases fitting TRBD1. CDR1 is SQVTM, CDR2 ANQGSEA, per germline. V gave up 7 bases and J gave up 3 bases; unmatched junction bases: 8. There are 13 residues in the CDR3. CDR3 sequence (DNA): TGCAGCGGGACGGGACAGCATTACACTGAAGCTTTCTTT. Translating gives CSGTGQHYTEAFF.

This clone was seen a handful of times. The chain uses TRBV9 and TRBJ1-1; no clear D gene. Germline-derived CDR1 and CDR2 are SGDLS and YYNGEE. The CDR3 consists of 14 residues. Trimming took off 0 bases at V and 11 bases at J, with 17 bases between the two ends. CDR3 coding DNA: TGTGCCAGCAGCGTAGGCGCCGCGGCGGTTTGGGCTTTCTTT. Translating gives CASSVGAAAVWAFF.

Comment on this clone: The junction departs from the called germline gene at one end, perhaps through a read error. The rearrangement links TRBV9 to TRBJ2-2; TRBD2 aligns across 8 bases. CDR1 SGDLS and CDR2 YYNGEE come from the germline V gene. The CDR3 runs to 12 residues. In DNA, the CDR3 is TGTGCCAGCAGCGTAGGAAGCGGGGGGCTGTTTTTT. Translation gives CASSVGSGGLFF. Combining the CDR3 with reference TRBV9 and TRBJ2-2 gives the whole variable domain DSGVTQTPKHLITATGQRVTLRCSPRSGDLSVYWYQQSLDQGLQFLIQYYNGEERAKGNILERFSAQQFPDLHSELNLSSLELGDSALYFCASSVGSGGLFFGEGSRLTVL.

This rearrangement joins TRBV28 to TRBJ2-5, with 13 positions matching TRBD2. V was clipped by 5 bases and J by 4 bases; unmatched bases: 10. The CDR3 runs to 17 residues. Germline loops: CDR1 MDHEN, CDR2 SYDVKM. The CDR3 nucleotides read TGTGCCAGCAGTACCCTTACTAGCGGGGGGGCCGTAGAGACCCAGTACTTC. It is translated as CASSTLTSGGAVETQYF. Looking up the rest from reference TRBV28 and TRBJ2-5 gives the full variable domain: DVKVTQSSRYLVKRTGEKVFLECVQDMDHENMFWYRQDPGLGLRLIYFSYDVKMKEKGDIPEGYSVSREKKERFSLILESASTNQTSMYLCASSTLTSGGAVETQYFGPGTRLLVL.